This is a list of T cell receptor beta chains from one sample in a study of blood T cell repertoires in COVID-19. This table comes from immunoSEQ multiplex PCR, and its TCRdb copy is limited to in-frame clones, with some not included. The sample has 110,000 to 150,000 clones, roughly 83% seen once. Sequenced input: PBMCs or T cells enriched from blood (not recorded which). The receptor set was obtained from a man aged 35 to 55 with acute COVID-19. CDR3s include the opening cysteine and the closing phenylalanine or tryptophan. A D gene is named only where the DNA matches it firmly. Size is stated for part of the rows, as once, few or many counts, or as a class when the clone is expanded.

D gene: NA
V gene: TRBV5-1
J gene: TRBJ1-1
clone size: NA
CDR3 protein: CASSSTWGGTEAFF
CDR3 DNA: TGCGCCAGCAGCTCGACCTGGGGAGGAACTGAAGCTTTCTTT

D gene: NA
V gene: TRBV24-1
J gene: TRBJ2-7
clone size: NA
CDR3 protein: CATSDLRRLVQLYEQYF
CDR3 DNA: TGTGCCACCAGTGATTTGAGAAGACTAGTACAACTCTACGAGCAGTACTTC

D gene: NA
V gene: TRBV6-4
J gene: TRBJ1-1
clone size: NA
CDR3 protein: CASSKDRNTEAFF
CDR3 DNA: TGTGCCAGCAGTAAGGACAGAAACACTGAAGCTTTCTTT

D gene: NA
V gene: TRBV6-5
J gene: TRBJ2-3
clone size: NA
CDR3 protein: CATGGRHSTDTQYF
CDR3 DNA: TGTGCCACCGGAGGGAGGCACAGCACAGATACGCAGTATTTT

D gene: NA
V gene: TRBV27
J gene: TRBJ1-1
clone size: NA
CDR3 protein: CASSRLGNTEAFF
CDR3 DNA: TGTGCCAGCAGCAGACTGGGGAACACTGAAGCTTTCTTT

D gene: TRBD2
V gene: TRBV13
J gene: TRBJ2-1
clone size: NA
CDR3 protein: CASSLESGGAYEQFF
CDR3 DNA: TGTGCCAGCAGCTTAGAGAGCGGGGGGGCGTATGAGCAGTTCTTC

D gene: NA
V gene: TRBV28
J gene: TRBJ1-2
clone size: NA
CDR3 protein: CASSITGRGYTF
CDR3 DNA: TGTGCCAGCAGCATTACAGGGCGGGGCTACACCTTC

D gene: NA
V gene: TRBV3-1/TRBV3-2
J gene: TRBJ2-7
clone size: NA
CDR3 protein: CASSFRVGTYEQYF
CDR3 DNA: TGTGCCAGCAGCTTCAGGGTCGGTACCTACGAGCAGTACTTC

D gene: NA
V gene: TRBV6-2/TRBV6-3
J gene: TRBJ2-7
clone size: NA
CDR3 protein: CASSTVGAGIYEQYF
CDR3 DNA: TGTGCCAGCAGCACCGTTGGGGCGGGGATCTACGAGCAGTACTTC

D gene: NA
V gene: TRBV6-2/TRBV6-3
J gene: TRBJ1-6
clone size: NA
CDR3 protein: CASSSIPGSPLHF
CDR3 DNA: TGTGCCAGCAGTTCAATTCCAGGTTCACCCCTCCACTTT

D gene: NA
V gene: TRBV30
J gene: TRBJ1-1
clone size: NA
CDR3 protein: CAWSQGRGTEAFF
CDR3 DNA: TGTGCCTGGAGCCAAGGGAGGGGCACTGAAGCTTTCTTT

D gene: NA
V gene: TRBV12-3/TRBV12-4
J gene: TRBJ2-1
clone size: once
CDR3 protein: CASSFDSYNEQFF
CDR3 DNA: TGTGCCAGCAGTTTCGACAGTTACAATGAGCAGTTCTTC

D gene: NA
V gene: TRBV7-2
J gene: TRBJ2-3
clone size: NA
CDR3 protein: CASSPTPLADTQYF
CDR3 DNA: TGTGCCAGCAGCCCGACACCCCTGGCAGATACGCAGTATTTT

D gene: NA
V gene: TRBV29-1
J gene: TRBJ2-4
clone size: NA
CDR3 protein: CSVTRGAKNIQYF
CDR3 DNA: TGCAGCGTGACGCGAGGGGCCAAAAACATTCAGTACTTC

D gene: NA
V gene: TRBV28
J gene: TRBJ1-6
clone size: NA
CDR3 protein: CASSFQGRRLQSPLHF
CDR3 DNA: TGTGCCAGCAGTTTCCAGGGGCGACGGCTACAATCACCCCTCCACTTT

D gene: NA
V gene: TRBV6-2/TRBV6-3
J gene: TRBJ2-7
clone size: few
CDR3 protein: CASSLTLYFYEQYF
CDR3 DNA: TGTGCCAGCAGTCTAACCTTGTACTTCTACGAGCAGTACTTC

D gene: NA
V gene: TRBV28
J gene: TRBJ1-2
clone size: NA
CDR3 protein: CASSLLGQVNYGYTF
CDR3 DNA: TGTGCCAGCAGTTTATTGGGGCAGGTTAACTATGGCTACACCTTC

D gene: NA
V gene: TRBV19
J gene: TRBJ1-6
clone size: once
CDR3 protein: CASNSGATYNSPLHF
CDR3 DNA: TGTGCCAGTAACTCAGGGGCAACCTATAATTCACCCCTCCACTTT

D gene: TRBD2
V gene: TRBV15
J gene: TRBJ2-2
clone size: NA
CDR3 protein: CATSRDVLAGVDTGELFF
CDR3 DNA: TGTGCCACCAGCAGAGACGTACTAGCGGGGGTTGACACCGGGGAGCTGTTTTTT

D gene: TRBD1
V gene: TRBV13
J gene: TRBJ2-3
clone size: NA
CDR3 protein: CASSSRDRGSTDTQYF
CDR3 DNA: TGTGCCAGCAGCTCCCGGGACAGGGGAAGCACAGATACGCAGTATTTT

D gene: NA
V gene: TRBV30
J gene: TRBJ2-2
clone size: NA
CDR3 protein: CAWSVRGNTGAGELFF
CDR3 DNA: TGTGCCTGGAGTGTACGCGGGAACACCGGGGCCGGGGAGCTGTTTTTT

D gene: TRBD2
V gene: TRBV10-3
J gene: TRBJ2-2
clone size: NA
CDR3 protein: CAISESRASGSPGELFF
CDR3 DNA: TGTGCCATCAGTGAGTCCCGGGCTAGCGGGAGCCCCGGGGAGCTGTTTTTT

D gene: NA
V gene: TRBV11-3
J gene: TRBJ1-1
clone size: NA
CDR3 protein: CASSLDSTGNTEAFF
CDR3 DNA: TGTGCCAGCAGCTTAGATTCGACAGGGAACACTGAAGCTTTCTTT

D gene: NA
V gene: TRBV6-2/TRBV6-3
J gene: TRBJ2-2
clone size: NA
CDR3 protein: CASIPPPGIDPPTGELFF
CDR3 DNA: TGTGCCAGCATCCCTCCGCCAGGGATCGACCCCCCGACCGGGGAGCTGTTTTTT

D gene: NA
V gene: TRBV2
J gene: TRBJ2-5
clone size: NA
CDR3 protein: CASRATETQETQYF
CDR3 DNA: TGTGCCAGCAGGGCGACGGAGACCCAAGAGACCCAGTACTTC

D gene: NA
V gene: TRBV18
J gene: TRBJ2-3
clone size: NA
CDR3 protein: CASSMGLNSGADTQYF
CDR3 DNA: TGTGCCAGCTCAATGGGGCTCAACTCAGGCGCAGATACGCAGTATTTT

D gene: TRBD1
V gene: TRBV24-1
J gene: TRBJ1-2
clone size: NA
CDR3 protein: CATRGQGVFGYTF
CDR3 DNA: TGTGCCACCAGAGGACAGGGAGTTTTCGGCTACACCTTC

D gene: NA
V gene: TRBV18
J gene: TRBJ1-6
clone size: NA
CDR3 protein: CASSPRQDDNSPLHF
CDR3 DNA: TGTGCCAGCTCACCCCGACAGGACGATAATTCACCCCTCCACTTT

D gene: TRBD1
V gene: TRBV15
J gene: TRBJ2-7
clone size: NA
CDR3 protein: CATSIDREREQYF
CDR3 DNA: TGTGCCACCAGCATCGACAGGGAAAGGGAGCAGTACTTC

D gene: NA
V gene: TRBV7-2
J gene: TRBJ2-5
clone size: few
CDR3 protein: CASSGGRQETQYF
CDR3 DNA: TGTGCCAGCAGCGGAGGCAGGCAAGAGACCCAGTACTTC

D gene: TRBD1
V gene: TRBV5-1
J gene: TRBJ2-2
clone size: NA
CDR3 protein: CASSLEGTGGVGGGELFF
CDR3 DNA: TGCGCCAGCAGCTTGGAGGGGACAGGGGGCGTAGGAGGCGGGGAGCTGTTTTTT

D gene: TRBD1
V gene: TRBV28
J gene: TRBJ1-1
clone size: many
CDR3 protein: CAARQGFMNTEAFF
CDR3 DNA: TGTGCCGCCAGACAGGGATTCATGAACACTGAAGCTTTCTTT

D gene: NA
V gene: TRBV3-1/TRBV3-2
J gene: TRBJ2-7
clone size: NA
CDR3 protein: CASSQGRVSYEQYF
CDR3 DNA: TGTGCCAGCAGCCAAGGACGGGTCTCCTACGAGCAGTACTTC

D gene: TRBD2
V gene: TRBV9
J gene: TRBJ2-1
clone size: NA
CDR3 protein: CASAPLAGGAHNEQFF
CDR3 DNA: TGTGCCAGCGCACCCCTGGCGGGGGGCGCCCACAATGAGCAGTTCTTC

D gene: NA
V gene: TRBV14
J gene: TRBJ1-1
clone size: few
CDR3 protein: CASVTSMNTEAFF
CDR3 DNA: TGTGCCAGCGTGACATCCATGAACACTGAAGCTTTCTTT

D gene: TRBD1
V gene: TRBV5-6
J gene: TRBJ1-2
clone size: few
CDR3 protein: CASSPGQIGLYGYTF
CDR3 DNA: TGTGCCAGCAGCCCGGGACAGATAGGCCTCTATGGCTACACCTTC

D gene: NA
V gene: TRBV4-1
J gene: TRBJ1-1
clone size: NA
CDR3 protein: CASSQDPYRTALNTEAFF
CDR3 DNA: TGCGCCAGCAGCCAAGATCCCTACCGGACAGCCCTGAACACTGAAGCTTTCTTT

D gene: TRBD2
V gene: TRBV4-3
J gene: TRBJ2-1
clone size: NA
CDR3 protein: CASSQLAGADEQFF
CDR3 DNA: TGCGCCAGCAGCCAACTAGCGGGAGCGGATGAGCAGTTCTTC

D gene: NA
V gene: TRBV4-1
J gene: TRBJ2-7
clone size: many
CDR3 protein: CASSPQVLALYEQYF
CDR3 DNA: TGCGCCAGCAGCCCCCAAGTGCTAGCGCTTTACGAGCAGTACTTC

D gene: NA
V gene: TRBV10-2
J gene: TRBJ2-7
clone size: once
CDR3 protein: CASSESAYEQYF
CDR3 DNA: TGCGCCAGCAGTGAGTCCGCCTACGAGCAGTACTTC

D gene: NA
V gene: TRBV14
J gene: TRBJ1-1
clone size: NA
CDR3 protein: CASSQDGNTEAFF
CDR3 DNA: TGTGCCAGCAGCCAAGACGGGAACACTGAAGCTTTCTTT

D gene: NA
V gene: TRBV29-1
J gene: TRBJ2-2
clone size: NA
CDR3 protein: CSVGGQGQNTGELFF
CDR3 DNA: TGCAGCGTTGGGGGTCAGGGTCAGAACACCGGGGAGCTGTTTTTT

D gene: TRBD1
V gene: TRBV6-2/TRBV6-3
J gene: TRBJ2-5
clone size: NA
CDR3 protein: CASSTGTGLIQETQYF
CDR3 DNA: TGTGCCAGCAGCACCGGGACAGGGCTCATCCAAGAGACCCAGTACTTC

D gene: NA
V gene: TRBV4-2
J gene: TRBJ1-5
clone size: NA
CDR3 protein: CASSQEGGPSQPQHF
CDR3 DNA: TGTGCCAGCAGCCAAGAGGGGGGGCCGAGTCAGCCCCAGCATTTT

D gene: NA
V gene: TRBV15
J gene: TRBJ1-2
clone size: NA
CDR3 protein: CATSPGQTYGYTF
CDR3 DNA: TGTGCCACCAGCCCGGGTCAGACCTATGGCTACACCTTC

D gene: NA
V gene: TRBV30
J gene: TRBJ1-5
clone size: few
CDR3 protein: CAWSVSSNQPQHF
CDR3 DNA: TGTGCCTGGAGTGTAAGCAGCAATCAGCCCCAGCATTTT

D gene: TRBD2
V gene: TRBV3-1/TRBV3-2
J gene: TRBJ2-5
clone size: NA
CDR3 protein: CASSPSSGQETQYF
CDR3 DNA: TGTGCCAGCAGCCCCTCTAGCGGCCAAGAGACCCAGTACTTC

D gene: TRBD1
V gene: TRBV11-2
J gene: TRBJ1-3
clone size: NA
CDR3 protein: CASSFPGTGGLEGNTIYF
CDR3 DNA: TGTGCCAGCAGCTTCCCCGGGACAGGGGGCTTAGAAGGAAACACCATATATTTT

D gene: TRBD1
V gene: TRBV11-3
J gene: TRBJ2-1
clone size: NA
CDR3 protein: CASSYGTGGAYNEQFF
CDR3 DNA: TGTGCCAGCAGCTACGGGACAGGGGGCGCCTACAATGAGCAGTTCTTC

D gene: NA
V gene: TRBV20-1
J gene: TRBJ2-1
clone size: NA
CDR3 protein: CSVPGNEQFF
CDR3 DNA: TGCAGTGTCCCGGGCAATGAGCAGTTCTTC

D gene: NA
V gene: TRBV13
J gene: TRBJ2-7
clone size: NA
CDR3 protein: CASSLLESYEQYF
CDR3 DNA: TGTGCCAGCAGCTTACTTGAGTCCTACGAGCAGTACTTC

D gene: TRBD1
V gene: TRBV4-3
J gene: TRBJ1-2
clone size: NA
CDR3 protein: CASSLRTGDYGYTF
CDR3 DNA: TGCGCCAGCAGCCTACGGACAGGGGACTATGGCTACACCTTC

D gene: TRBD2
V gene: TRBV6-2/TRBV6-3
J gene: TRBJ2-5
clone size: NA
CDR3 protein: CASSYSIFLSGVAQYF
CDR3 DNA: TGTGCCAGCAGTTACTCGATCTTCCTTAGCGGGGTCGCCCAGTACTTC